The 20 T cell receptor beta chains reported below all come from one sample, sequenced in a study of Graves' ophthalmopathy and Graves' hyperthyroidism. RNA served as the template for amplifying TCR beta CDR3 regions. First-round RT-PCR with HTBI primers preceded a second-round multiplex PCR. TCRdb itself ran the multiplex PCR reads through MiXCR, one entry per CDR3 protein. The repertoire holds roughly 480,000 distinct CDR3 sequences, with approximately 15% as singletons. Material for sequencing was blood. The receptor set was obtained from a woman aged 25-40 years with Graves' ophthalmopathy.

This clonotype was seen repeatedly, ten times or more. The chain couples TRBV6-4 to TRBJ1-1; D not certain. Germline V gene lookup returns CDR1 MRHNA and CDR2 SNTAGT. With 3 bases removed from V and 4 bases from J, the gap between germline ends came to 12 bases. The CDR3 has 14 amino acids. DNA of the CDR3: TGTGCCAGCAGTGAGTACTGGGAAACCACTGAAGCTTTCTTT. It encodes CASSEYWETTEAFF.

This clonotype was counted only a few times. This chain connects TRBV3-1 to TRBJ1-5, with D perhaps matching TRBD1 (5 bases). With 0 bases removed from V and 4 bases from J, the gap between germline ends came to 13 bases. The germline CDR1 and CDR2 sequences are LGHDT and YNNKEL (reference sequence). CDR3 length equals 16 residues. CDR3 in amino acids: CASSQEKGRGNQPQHF. CDR3 coding DNA: TGTGCCAGCAGCCAAGAGAAGGGGAGAGGTAATCAGCCCCAGCATTTT.

This clonotype was picked up many times. The V and J genes are TRBV6-2 or TRBV6-3 and TRBJ1-5; no clear D. The germline V gene has CDR1 MNHEY and CDR2 SVGEGT. The V end was cut by 6 bases, the J end by 7 bases, with 28 bases between. The CDR3 has 18 residues. This CDR3 is CASSPLTGNAGHRQPQHF. The DNA of the CDR3 is TGTGCCAGCAGCCCACTGACGGGTAATGCAGGTCATCGGCAGCCCCAGCATTTT.

This chain links TRBV4-2 with TRBJ2-7, with TRBD2 matching 9 bases. The CDR3 totals 16 residues. V trimming: 1 base; J trimming: 3 bases; junction bases outside the gene matches: 7. Germline CDR1 is LGHNA and CDR2 is YNFKEQ. DNA for the CDR3: TGTGCCAGCAGCCAAGCAACGCTAGCGGGGAACTACGAGCAGTACTTC. Translated: CASSQATLAGNYEQYF.

At least ten counts were recorded for this clonotype. J is TRBJ1-2 and V is TRBV29-1, with unresolved D. Germline V gene lookup returns CDR1 SQVTM and CDR2 ANQGSEA. The CDR3 covers 14 residues. The germline V and J ends were trimmed by 0 bases and 3 bases, with 11 bases remaining between them. CDR3 loop: CSVEDLVVDYGYTF. The CDR3 DNA reads TGCAGCGTTGAAGATCTGGTGGTCGACTATGGCTACACCTTC.

This clonotype was counted at least ten times. CDR3 in DNA: TGCAGCGTTGATGAGGGACGGAACACTGAAGCTTTCTTT. It is translated as CSVDEGRNTEAFF. The rearrangement joins TRBV29-1 to TRBJ1-1; perhaps TRBD1 as D (5 bases). CDR1 is SQVTM and CDR2 is ANQGSEA in the germline V gene. CDR3 length equals 13 residues. V was shortened by 3 bases and J by 1 base, with 9 bases between the two germline ends.

A few counts support this clonotype. The chain joins TRBV25-1 to TRBJ1-5; 11 bases map to TRBD1. The CDR3 extends over 20 amino acids. Trimming cost V 5 bases and J 5 bases; bases outside gene matches: 20. Germline V gene sequence: CDR1 MGHDK, CDR2 SYGVNS. The CDR3 region is CASSREYWSLDRGPHQPQHF. The CDR3 nucleotides read TGTGCCAGCAGTAGAGAATATTGGAGCCTGGACAGGGGGCCCCATCAGCCCCAGCATTTT.

This clonotype was observed many times. This chain joins TRBV25-1 and TRBJ2-2; 10 bases fit TRBD1. Germline CDR1 and CDR2: MGHDK and SYGVNS. After removal of 0 bases from V and 4 bases from J, the junction contained 5 bases not matched to a gene. The CDR3 is 17 amino acids. CDR3 protein: CASSEYGGTGATGELFF. CDR3 coding DNA: TGTGCCAGCAGTGAATACGGAGGGACAGGGGCCACCGGGGAGCTGTTTTTT.

The table lists this clonotype with many counts. The chain has TRBV29-1 and TRBJ1-1; possible D gene TRBD1, 5 bases. Per the germline V gene, CDR1 is SQVTM and CDR2 is ANQGSEA. The V and J ends lost 4 bases and 4 bases respectively, with 13 bases between them. This CDR3 comprises 13 residues. The CDR3 region has the DNA TGCAGCGTTGTTAGGGCAGGGAGCACTGAAGCTTTCTTT. It encodes CSVVRAGSTEAFF.

This clonotype came up many times. The V gene is TRBV12-3 or TRBV12-4, the J gene TRBJ1-1; unclear D gene. The V and J ends lost 1 base and 5 bases respectively, with 11 bases between them. This CDR3 is 14 amino acids long. CDR3 amino acids: CASSLGYRDTEAFF. In DNA, the CDR3 is TGTGCCAGCAGTTTAGGCTATCGGGATACTGAAGCTTTCTTT.

This clonotype was counted many times. The CDR3 loop reads CASSLGAGDSYEQYF. Written as DNA, the CDR3 is TGTGCCAGCAGCTTAGGGGCAGGGGACTCCTACGAGCAGTACTTC. V and J are TRBV7-9 and TRBJ2-7; a possible D gene is TRBD1 (6 bases). Deletions cut 1 base from V and 0 bases from J, with 10 bases between. CDR3 length equals 15 residues. Germline CDR1 reads SEHNR; CDR2 reads FQNEAQ (reference sequence).

The V and J genes are TRBV12-3 or TRBV12-4 and TRBJ1-5; 8 bases match TRBD1. V lost 3 bases to trimming and J lost 3 bases; unmatched junction nucleotides: 4. The CDR3 has 15 amino acids. The CDR3 sequence is CASSLTGAPNQPQHF. The CDR3 DNA reads TGTGCCAGCAGTTTGACAGGGGCCCCCAATCAGCCCCAGCATTTT.

This clonotype has at least ten counts. The chain has TRBV14 and TRBJ1-1; TRBD1 matches at 7 bases. CDR1 SGHDN and CDR2 FVKESK come from the germline V gene. This CDR3 has 14 residues. V lost 6 bases and J lost 1; bases outside the gene matches: 5. The CDR3 here is CASRPQGTNTEAFF. The DNA of the CDR3 is TGTGCCAGCAGACCACAGGGGACGAACACTGAAGCTTTCTTT.

A few counts support this clonotype. The rearrangement joins TRBV28 to TRBJ2-6; no definite D call. V lost 3 bases and J lost 1, with 10 bases in between. The CDR3 has 16 residues. Germline CDR1 reads MDHEN; CDR2 reads SYDVKM. CDR3 loop: CASSLFRSSGANVLTF. The CDR3 region has the DNA TGTGCCAGCAGTTTGTTTCGGAGTTCTGGGGCCAACGTCCTGACTTTC.

This clonotype was seen many times. The chain employs TRBV12-3 or TRBV12-4 and TRBJ1-1; tentatively, D is TRBD1 (5 bases). This CDR3 region has 14 residues. Trimming stripped 6 bases from V and 6 bases from J, with 17 bases between. CDR3 sequence: CASSLQETLAEAFF. CDR3 nucleotide sequence: TGTGCCAGCAGCCTACAGGAGACCCTTGCTGAAGCTTTCTTT.

This clonotype was recorded at least ten times. The chain joins TRBV7-9 to TRBJ1-6, with D possibly being TRBD1 (6 bases). Germline V gives CDR1 SEHNR, CDR2 FQNEAQ (reference sequence). The CDR3 is 13 amino acids. The V gene lost 4 bases and the J gene lost 9 bases, with 10 bases spanning the gap. The CDR3 sequence is CASSSRDTSPLHF. CDR3 nucleotide sequence: TGTGCCAGCAGCTCTAGGGACACTTCACCCCTCCACTTT.

This clonotype was recorded many times. The V call is TRBV20-1, the J call TRBJ1-1; D remains unclear. This CDR3 has 16 amino acids. The ends were cut back, 0 bases at V and 0 bases at J, with 14 bases in the middle. The germline V gene has CDR1 DFQATT and CDR2 SNEGSKA (reference sequence). The CDR3 nucleotides read TGCAGTGCTAGAGAGGGAGTGTGGACCTTGAACACTGAAGCTTTCTTT. It yields the protein CSAREGVWTLNTEAFF.

This clonotype appeared many times. The CDR3 nucleotides read TGCAGCGTTGAAGTTCGTTCGGGTAGGGTCCACGAAGCTTTCTTT. It is translated as CSVEVRSGRVHEAFF. This chain uses TRBV29-1 with TRBJ1-1, with D uncertain. The CDR3 loop spans 15 amino acids. Between the trimmed V and J ends, which lost 1 base and 8 bases, there was a span of 20 bases. Looked up from germline, CDR1 is SQVTM and CDR2 is ANQGSEA. Filled out from reference TRBV29-1 and TRBJ1-1, the complete variable domain reads SAVISQKPSRDICQRGTSLTIQCQVDSQVTMMFWYRQQPGQSLTLIATANQGSEATYESGFVIDKFPISRPNLTFSTLTVSNMSPEDSSIYLCSVEVRSGRVHEAFFGQGTRLTVV.

The chain joins TRBV28 to TRBJ2-5; no definite D call. Per germline, CDR1 MDHEN and CDR2 SYDVKM. The CDR3 totals 13 residues. The V end was cut by 6 bases, the J end by 2 bases, with 10 bases between. The CDR3 region is CASSFDMQETQYF. In nucleotides, the CDR3 is TGTGCCAGCAGCTTTGACATGCAAGAGACCCAGTACTTC.

J is TRBJ2-2 and V is TRBV20-1; the match to TRBD1 covers 9 bases. The germline V gene encodes CDR1 DFQATT and CDR2 SNEGSKA (reference sequence). The CDR3 length is 13 residues. The J segment lost 7 bases and the V segment lost 6 bases, leaving 6 bases of the junction unmatched. The CDR3 loop reads CSARDRAGGELFF. The CDR3 DNA reads as TGCAGTGCCAGGGACAGGGCGGGCGGGGAGCTGTTTTTT.